This entry lists 21 T cell receptor beta chains sequenced from one sample in a study of T cell changes during pregnancy in multiple sclerosis (dated by TCRdb to about 2019). The protocol used for the library was the immunoSEQ multiplex PCR assay. TCRdb re-hosts the immuneACCESS table, in-frame sequences only. Its copies lack some clones; in the studies checked, an unresolved V gene accounts for under half of them, and the cause for the rest is not known. Here the sample has about 79,000 clones; about 90% occur a single time. Approximately 0.47% of the sample rests with the top ten. The sample was CD4+ T cells from peripheral blood mononuclear cells, taken in the second trimester of pregnancy. The source of these receptors is a female donor with multiple sclerosis, enrolled in a pregnancy study.

This sequence joins TRBV7-6 and TRBJ2-2; possible D gene TRBD2, 6 bases. The V gene's germline CDR1 is SGHVS and CDR2 FNYEAQ. The CDR3 extends over 15 amino acids. V was clipped by 1 base and J by 5 bases, with 11 bases between them. Here the CDR3 reads CASSLGTAGTGELFF. For the CDR3, the DNA is TGTGCCAGCAGCTTAGGCACTGCGGGAACCGGGGAGCTGTTTTTT.

The chain recombines TRBV19 with TRBJ2-7, with D maybe TRBD1 (5 bases). The germline V and J ends were trimmed by 4 bases and 2 bases, with 6 bases remaining between them. Germline V gene lookup returns CDR1 LNHDA and CDR2 SQIVND (reference sequence). This CDR3 contains 12 residues. For the CDR3, the DNA is TGTGCCAGTAGTACAGGGCCCTACGAGCAGTACTTC. The encoded protein is CASSTGPYEQYF.

The V and J genes are TRBV18 and TRBJ1-1; 7 nucleotides agree with TRBD1. Trimming took 3 bases from V and 4 from J; bases not matched to a gene: 2. Germline-derived CDR1 and CDR2 are KGHSH and LQKENI. The CDR3 extends over 13 amino acids. The CDR3: CASSPGQSTEAFF. In nucleotides, the CDR3 is TGTGCCAGCTCACCGGGACAGAGCACTGAAGCTTTCTTT. Full variable domain (outside the CDR3, taken from reference TRBV18 and TRBJ1-1): NAGVMQNPRHLVRRRGQEARLRCSPMKGHSHVYWYRQLPEEGLKFMVYLQKENIIDESGMPKERFSAEFPKEGPSILRIQQVVRGDSAAYFCASSPGQSTEAFFGQGTRLTVV.

The V and J genes are TRBV5-1 and TRBJ2-3; TRBD2 matches at 8 bases. The CDR3 totals 15 residues. After removal of 2 bases from V and 5 bases from J, the junction contained 7 bases not matched to a gene. Germline CDR1 SGHRS, CDR2 YFSETQ. The CDR3 coding sequence is TGCGCCAGCAGCTTAGGGGCGCTAGCGGGAGATACGCAGTATTTT. This translates into CASSLGALAGDTQYF.

CDR3 region: CASSYQGLNTEAFF. The CDR3 DNA follows: TGTGCCAGCAGTTATCAGGGCTTGAACACTGAAGCTTTCTTT. The rearrangement uses TRBV6-6 and TRBJ1-1; D possibly corresponds to TRBD1 (5 bases). Germline V lookup: CDR1 MNHNY, CDR2 SVGAGI (reference sequence). The CDR3 runs 14 residues. V lost 3 bases and J 0 bases, leaving 8 bases between the germline ends.

V usage is TRBV14 and J usage is TRBJ1-2; 7 positions agree with TRBD1. Germline CDR1 and CDR2: SGHDN and FVKESK. V lost 4 bases to trimming and J lost 8 bases; unmatched junction nucleotides: 13. This CDR3 spans 15 amino acids. The CDR3 DNA reads TGTGCCAGCAGCCCCCCTCAGGGGGGCGCGGGCGGCTACACCTTC. Translated, it gives CASSPPQGGAGGYTF.

The gene calls are TRBV18 and TRBJ2-5; weak D call: TRBD2 (6 bases). CDR1 KGHSH and CDR2 LQKENI come from the germline V gene. CDR3 length equals 15 residues. V was cut by 1 base and J by 0 bases, with 9 bases left in between. DNA of the CDR3: TGTGCCAGCTCACCACTTCCGGGGGACCAAGAGACCCAGTACTTC. The encoded protein is CASSPLPGDQETQYF.

This chain connects TRBV2 to TRBJ1-1; D possibly corresponds to TRBD1 (6 bases). With 6 bases removed from V and 1 base from J, the gap between germline ends came to 9 bases. The CDR3 length is 13 residues. Germline loops: CDR1 SNHLY, CDR2 FYNNEI. The CDR3 region is CASRPQGNTEAFF. CDR3 coding DNA: TGTGCCAGCAGACCACAGGGGAACACTGAAGCTTTCTTT.

This chain joins TRBV30 and TRBJ1-2, with D maybe TRBD1 (5 bases). The CDR3 is 13 amino acids. Trimming removed 3 bases from V and 4 bases from J, with 12 bases in between. The germline V gene encodes CDR1 GTSNPN and CDR2 SVGIG (reference sequence). This chain's CDR3 is CAWRAQEIYGYTF. CDR3 nucleotide sequence: TGTGCCTGGAGAGCACAGGAGATCTATGGCTACACCTTC.

This clone was picked up a small number of times. The rearrangement links TRBV6-1 to TRBJ1-6; TRBD1 matches 7 bases. V lost 8 bases and J lost 7; bases outside the gene matches: 11. Germline V CDR1 and CDR2: MNHNS, SASEGT. CDR3 length: 15 residues. CDR3 protein: CASELEQGKNSPLHF. CDR3 bases: TGTGCCAGCGAGCTCGAACAGGGGAAGAATTCACCCCTCCACTTT.

The chain combines TRBV9 with TRBJ2-3, with a tentative D call TRBD2 (5 bases). Trimming shortened V by 0 bases and J by 3 bases, and 17 bases separated the two germline ends. CDR3 size: 17 residues. Germline V gene data show CDR1 as SGDLS and CDR2 as YYNGEE. The CDR3 DNA is TGTGCCAGCAGCGTAGGGGGTCTGGGAGTTGGGACAGATACGCAGTATTTT. Translated: CASSVGGLGVGTDTQYF.

The rearrangement joins TRBV19 to TRBJ2-5; 10 bases agree with TRBD2. The CDR3 has 15 amino acids. V was clipped by 10 bases and J by 4 bases; unmatched bases: 12. From germline, CDR1 is LNHDA and CDR2 SQIVND (reference sequence). In nucleotides, the CDR3 is TGTGCCACCGCCGCTAGCGGGGGAGGAGGAGAGACCCAGTACTTC. It encodes CATAASGGGGETQYF. The variable domain in full, with the rest retrieved from reference TRBV19 and TRBJ2-5, is DGGITQSPKYLFRKEGQNVTLSCEQNLNHDAMYWYRQDPGQGLRLIYYSQIVNDFQKGDIAEGYSVSREKKESFPLTVTSAQKNPTAFYLCATAASGGGGETQYFGPGTRLLVL.

The chain couples TRBV7-9 to TRBJ1-3; D not resolved. V shed 6 bases and J shed 3 bases, with 12 bases lying between them. The CDR3 is 14 amino acids. CDR1 and CDR2 (germline): SEHNR, FQNEAQ (reference sequence). CDR3 amino acids: CASRSEIIGNTIYF. Written as DNA, the CDR3 is TGTGCCAGCAGATCCGAGATAATTGGAAACACCATATATTTT.

This chain joins TRBV15 and TRBJ2-5, with a possible D match to TRBD1 (6 bases). CDR1 and CDR2 from the germline V gene are LNHNV and YYDKDF (reference sequence). Trimming removed 2 bases at V and 2 bases at J, with 9 bases between. CDR3 length: 14 residues. The CDR3 protein is CATSRPGQQETQYF. Here the CDR3 DNA reads TGTGCCACCAGCAGACCAGGACAGCAAGAGACCCAGTACTTC.

The genes are TRBV11-3 and TRBJ2-2; 10 bases map to TRBD2. The germline V gene encodes CDR1 SGHNT and CDR2 YENEEA. The CDR3 is made up of 18 amino acids. With 1 base clipped from V and 4 bases from J, the junction kept 9 bases outside the gene matches. The CDR3 DNA reads TGTGCCAGCAGCTTAGGGTCCGGGACTAGCGCTTCCACCGGGGAGCTGTTTTTT. It specifies CASSLGSGTSASTGELFF.

The gene calls are TRBV2 and TRBJ1-2, with 7 bases lining up with TRBD1. Germline V lookup: CDR1 SNHLY, CDR2 FYNNEI. V was pared by 5 bases and J by 6 bases, with 3 bases of the junction left unmatched. The CDR3 covers 12 residues. CDR3 bases: TGTGCCAGCAGTACAGGGGTAAATGGCTACACCTTC. This gives the protein CASSTGVNGYTF.

The V call is TRBV19, the J call TRBJ2-2; TRBD1 aligns across 9 bases. V shed 6 bases and J 4 bases; nucleotides not matched to a gene: 9. Per the germline V gene, CDR1 is LNHDA and CDR2 is SQIVND (reference sequence). The CDR3 is 16 residues long. The CDR3 sequence is CASSNKGQGATGELFF. DNA of the CDR3: TGTGCCAGTAGCAACAAGGGACAGGGAGCCACCGGGGAGCTGTTTTTT.

The rearrangement uses TRBV11-2 and TRBJ1-1, with unresolved D. The length of the CDR3 is 13 residues. Germline CDR1 reads SGHAT; CDR2 reads FQNNGV. V gave up 5 bases and J gave up 5 bases, with 12 bases separating them. CDR3 DNA sequence: TGTGCCAGCAGCCTGAGGACGGGGACTGAAGCTTTCTTT. It is translated as CASSLRTGTEAFF. Filled out from reference TRBV11-2 and TRBJ1-1, the complete variable domain reads EAGVAQSPRYKIIEKRQSVAFWCNPISGHATLYWYQQILGQGPKLLIQFQNNGVVDDSQLPKDRFSAERLKGVDSTLKIQPAKLEDSAVYLCASSLRTGTEAFFGQGTRLTVV.

This chain joins TRBV7-2 and TRBJ2-7; D is unclear. The germline gives CDR1 SGHTA, CDR2 FQGNSA. The germline V and J ends were trimmed by 2 bases and 5 bases, with 7 bases remaining between them. This CDR3 has 12 amino acids. The CDR3: CASSLMSHEQYF. CDR3 in DNA: TGTGCCAGCAGCTTAATGAGTCACGAGCAGTACTTC.

CDR3 amino acids: CASSSQTSGGNTDTQYF. In nucleotides, the CDR3 is TGTGCCAGCTCATCCCAGACTAGCGGGGGAAACACAGATACGCAGTATTTT. The chain joins TRBV18 to TRBJ2-3; 12 bases agree with TRBD2. The length of the CDR3 is 17 residues. V gave up 5 bases and J gave up 2 bases; unmatched junction bases: 8. Germline CDR1 reads KGHSH; CDR2 reads LQKENI.

The rearrangement uses TRBV27 and TRBJ1-1; D is unresolved. Trimming cost V 8 bases and J 3 bases, with 19 bases left between them. The germline V gene encodes CDR1 MNHEY and CDR2 SMNVEV (reference sequence). The CDR3 length is 15 residues. For the CDR3, the DNA is TGTGCCAGCCAAAATACAGCCTTGGATCACACTGAAGCTTTCTTT. Its translation: CASQNTALDHTEAFF.